These T cell receptor beta chains were read from a single sample in a study of blood T cell repertoires in COVID-19. The method was immunoSEQ multiplex PCR; TCRdb's version includes in-frame clones alone and lacks a portion of them. The table shows 200,000 or so clones, with roughly nine tenths occurring only once. Sequenced input: PBMCs or T cells enriched from blood (not recorded which). The receptors here all came from a middle-aged woman with acute COVID-19. CDR3s leave out the opening cysteine and the closing phenylalanine or tryptophan. A row's size may be missing; if present it is once, few, many or a size class.

CDR3,V,size
ASSPDSNTGELF,TRBV7-7,-
ATSRDLSSNQPQH,TRBV15,once
ASSVRYNQPQH,TRBV6-4,-
ASGTGVSYEQY,TRBV19,few
ASRPSSGGAQNIQY,TRBV28,-
SASAAGTGAVAF,TRBV20-1,few
ASSLGQGQPQH,TRBV12-3/TRBV12-4,few
ASSWTGNTGELF,TRBV6-2/TRBV6-3,once
ASSPGTDLPSGNTIY,TRBV27,-
ASSLYAERNTGELF,TRBV5-6,-
ASSRRVADELVGTQY,TRBV7-8,-
ASTITGLAGETQY,TRBV11-1,-
ASSPRGGPSGNTIY,TRBV11-2,-
ASSTGTGGPNTEAF,TRBV5-1,-
ASSVDPTSGQETQY,TRBV9,-
ASGRANTEAF,TRBV6-5,-
AWGGQGHYGYT,TRBV30,-
ASSSISDTQY,TRBV6-5,-
ASSPRTSGGTDTQY,TRBV18,-
ASSLGSYSGANVLT,TRBV13,-
ASSYRATNEKLF,TRBV6-9,-
ASSHTGWSAGELF,TRBV7-9,-
ASSYTERVNSNQPQH,TRBV7-9,-
ASSLTGGNSPLH,TRBV27,-
ATRRSGGHHEQY,TRBV15,-
ASSISRDRGFDEQY,TRBV7-8,-
ASSMRVSGTGSGNTIY,TRBV19,once
ASRAGATEAF,TRBV2,-
ASSLARDTEAF,TRBV5-1,once
ASSPQGGIDTQY,TRBV5-4,-
ASSWDRGHKGYT,TRBV7-8,-
ASSLDASGRALWAEQF,TRBV5-6,-
ASSPGTSYEQY,TRBV3-1/TRBV3-2,-
ASSLLQGIGSPLH,TRBV6-2/TRBV6-3,-
ASSETRLNQKLF,TRBV2,-
ASSKRGAGGKTGNTIY,TRBV3-1/TRBV3-2,-
ASSFLGDYGYT,TRBV7-2,-
AIRTGTSGGRQF,TRBV10-3,-
ASSRIRDRGQEETQY,TRBV23-1,-
ASSQGQEANYGYT,TRBV4-1,-
ATRPRDRGISAKNIQY,TRBV15,-
ASSWVASGNDEQF,TRBV7-3,-
ASSYGGYYEQY,TRBV6-2/TRBV6-3,-
ASSNLAGGPSIPGELF,TRBV27,-
ASPKRRQGPAKNIQY,TRBV27,-
ASSLPGNNQPQH,TRBV19,-
ASSPRTGGQETQY,TRBV6-4,-
ASSLVSGDEAF,TRBV7-2,few
ASSLRAGTNQPQH,TRBV27,-
ASSLTGGTEAF,TRBV11-1,-
ASSLASGSYGEQY,TRBV5-1,-
ASRLANQPQH,TRBV28,once